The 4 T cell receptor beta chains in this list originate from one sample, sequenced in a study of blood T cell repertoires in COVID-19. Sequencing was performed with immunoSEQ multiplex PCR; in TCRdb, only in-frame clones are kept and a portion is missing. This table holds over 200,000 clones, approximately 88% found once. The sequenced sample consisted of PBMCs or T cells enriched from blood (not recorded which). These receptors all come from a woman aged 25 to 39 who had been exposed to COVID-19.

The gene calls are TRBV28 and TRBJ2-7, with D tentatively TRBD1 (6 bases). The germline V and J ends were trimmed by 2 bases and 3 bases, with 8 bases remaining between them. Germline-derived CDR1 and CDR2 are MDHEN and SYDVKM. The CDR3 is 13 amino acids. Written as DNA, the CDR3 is TGTGCCAGCAGTTTACCGGGACACTACGAGCAGTACTTC. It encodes CASSLPGHYEQYF.

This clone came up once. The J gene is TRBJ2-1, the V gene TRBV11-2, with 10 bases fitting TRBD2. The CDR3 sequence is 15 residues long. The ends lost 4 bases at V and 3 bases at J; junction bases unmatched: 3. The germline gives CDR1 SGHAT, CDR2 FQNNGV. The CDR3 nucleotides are TGTGCCAGCAGCTCTAGCGGGAGTGACTACAATGAGCAGTTCTTC. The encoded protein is CASSSSGSDYNEQFF. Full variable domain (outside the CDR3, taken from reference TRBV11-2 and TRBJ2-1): EAGVAQSPRYKIIEKRQSVAFWCNPISGHATLYWYQQILGQGPKLLIQFQNNGVVDDSQLPKDRFSAERLKGVDSTLKIQPAKLEDSAVYLCASSSSGSDYNEQFFGPGTRLTVL.

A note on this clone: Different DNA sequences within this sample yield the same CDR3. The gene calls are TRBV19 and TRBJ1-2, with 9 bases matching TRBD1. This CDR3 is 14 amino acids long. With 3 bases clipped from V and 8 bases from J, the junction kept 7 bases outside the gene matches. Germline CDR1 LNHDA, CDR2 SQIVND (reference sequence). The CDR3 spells CASSIRQGGYGYTF. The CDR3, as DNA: TGTGCCAGTAGTATCCGACAGGGGGGATACGGCTACACCTTC.

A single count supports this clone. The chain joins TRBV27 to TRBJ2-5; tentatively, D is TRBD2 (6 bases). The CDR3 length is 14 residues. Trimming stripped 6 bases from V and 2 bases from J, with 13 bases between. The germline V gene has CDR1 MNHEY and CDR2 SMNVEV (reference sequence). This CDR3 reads CASSPREVQETQYF. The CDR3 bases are TGTGCCAGCAGCCCCAGGGAGGTACAAGAGACCCAGTACTTC.